Shown below are 25 T cell receptor beta chains from a single sample sequenced in a study of T cell responses to AZD1222 COVID-19 vaccine. Assay used: immunoSEQ multiplex PCR; TCRdb lists only in-frame clones, some missing. The table shows 160,000 or so clones, with around 93% occurring only once. The source material was peripheral blood, sampled on day 0 of AZD1222 vaccination. Receptors originate from an adult in good health.

V is TRBV5-1 and J is TRBJ2-7, with unresolved D. CDR1 SGHRS and CDR2 YFSETQ come from the germline V gene. The CDR3 sequence is 14 residues long. Trimming removed 0 bases from V and 4 bases from J, with 11 bases in between. The CDR3 sequence is CASSLGLRSYEQYF. DNA of the CDR3: TGCGCCAGCAGCTTGGGACTGAGAAGTTACGAGCAGTACTTC. Using reference TRBV5-1 and TRBJ2-7 for the parts outside the CDR3, the full variable domain is KAGVTQTPRYLIKTRGQQVTLSCSPISGHRSVSWYQQTPGQGLQFLFEYFSETQRNKGNFPGRFSGRQFSNSRSEMNVSTLELGDSALYLCASSLGLRSYEQYFGPGTRLTVT.

V and J are TRBV6-2 or TRBV6-3 and TRBJ2-7, with TRBD2 as a possible D gene (5 bases). The CDR3 length is 15 residues. Germline loops: CDR1 MNHEY, CDR2 SVGEGT. Trimming left V 2 bases short and J 1 base short, with 12 bases between. CDR3: CASSYEGTRSYEQYF. CDR3 in DNA: TGTGCCAGCAGTTACGAGGGCACCCGTTCCTACGAGCAGTACTTC.

The J gene is TRBJ1-1, the V gene TRBV5-1, with D possibly matching TRBD1 (6 bases). Germline assignment: CDR1 SGHRS and CDR2 YFSETQ. The germline V and J ends were trimmed by 4 bases and 4 bases, with 14 bases remaining between them. This CDR3 is 14 amino acids long. In nucleotides, the CDR3 is TGCGCCAGCAGCGCCTCAGGAGGGGGCACTGAAGCTTTCTTT. As protein: CASSASGGGTEAFF.

This chain's CDR3 is CAWNGGRTSGSPGTQYF. CDR3 in DNA: TGTGCCTGGAATGGTGGCCGGACTAGCGGGAGCCCCGGGACCCAGTACTTC. The chain combines TRBV30 with TRBJ2-5; the match to TRBD2 covers 13 bases. The CDR3 spans 17 residues. CDR1 and CDR2 from the germline V gene are GTSNPN and SVGIG (reference sequence). Trimming cost V 4 bases and J 7 bases; bases outside gene matches: 15.

The chain is built from TRBV7-2 and TRBJ1-5, with D unclear. The CDR3 contains 14 residues. Germline V gene data show CDR1 as SGHTA and CDR2 as FQGNSA. V gave up 3 bases and J gave up 7 bases, with 13 bases separating them. This chain's CDR3 is CASSLRQALQPQHF. CDR3 DNA: TGTGCCAGCAGCTTGAGGCAGGCGTTACAGCCCCAGCATTTT.

The V call is TRBV9, the J call TRBJ1-3, with D possibly TRBD1 on 5 matching bases. Germline CDR1 and CDR2: SGDLS and YYNGEE. V lost 3 bases and J lost 4, with 14 bases in between. The CDR3 runs 15 residues. CDR3 sequence: CASSAQQGGGNTIYF. CDR3 nucleotide sequence: TGTGCCAGCAGCGCCCAGCAGGGCGGAGGAAACACCATATATTTT.

V is TRBV7-8 and J is TRBJ2-7; possible D gene TRBD1, 5 bases. Trimming pared 0 bases from V and 5 bases from J, leaving 8 bases between. Germline loops: CDR1 SGHVS, CDR2 FQNEAQ. This CDR3 region has 13 residues. The DNA for the CDR3 is TGTGCCAGCAGCTTAGCCAGGGCCCACGAGCAGTACTTC. Amino acid sequence: CASSLARAHEQYF. The entire variable domain, with the rest obtained from reference TRBV7-8 and TRBJ2-7, is as follows: GAGVSQSPRYKVAKRGQDVALRCDPISGHVSLFWYQQALGQGPEFLTYFQNEAQLDKSGLPSDRFFAERPEGSVSTLKIQRTQQEDSAVYLCASSLARAHEQYFGPGTRLTVT.

V gene TRBV28 combines with J gene TRBJ1-1; 7 bases line up with TRBD1. From germline, CDR1 is MDHEN and CDR2 SYDVKM. Losses at the gene ends were 3 bases for V and 3 bases for J; bases not matched to a gene: 7. The CDR3 is made up of 15 amino acids. CDR3 in amino acids: CASSFRRGYDTEAFF. CDR3 nucleotides: TGTGCCAGCAGTTTCCGCAGGGGGTACGACACTGAAGCTTTCTTT.

CDR3 nucleotide sequence: TGTGCCAGCAGCTTGGAGGGGGCAGGGAACACTGAAGCTTTCTTT. Its translation is CASSLEGAGNTEAFF. The V gene is TRBV5-8, the J gene TRBJ1-1; 7 bases are a match to TRBD1. J was trimmed by 1 base and V by 0 bases; bases with no gene match: 3. In germline, CDR1 is SGHTS, CDR2 YDEGEE. This CDR3 is built from 15 residues.

The rearrangement joins TRBV6-5 to TRBJ1-2; the D gene is possibly TRBD1 (6 bases). The V end was cut by 3 bases, the J end by 2 bases, with 13 bases between. Germline CDR1 MNHEY, CDR2 SVGAGI. The CDR3 sequence is 15 residues long. CDR3 protein: CASSYWGALNYGYTF. CDR3 bases: TGTGCCAGCAGTTATTGGGGGGCGCTCAACTATGGCTACACCTTC.

The chain recombines TRBV15 with TRBJ2-3; the match to TRBD2 covers 8 bases. V dropped 1 base and J dropped 1; count of bases not matched to a gene: 1. The CDR3 length is 15 residues. CDR1 and CDR2 from the germline V gene are LNHNV and YYDKDF (reference sequence). CDR3 protein: CATSRASGRTDTQYF. CDR3 coding DNA: TGTGCCACCAGCAGAGCTAGCGGGCGCACAGATACGCAGTATTTT.

The chain is built from TRBV5-5 and TRBJ1-1, with D maybe TRBD1 (6 bases). CDR1 and CDR2 from the germline V gene are SGHKS and YYEKEE (reference sequence). The CDR3 is made up of 15 amino acids. Trimming shortened V by 7 bases and J by 2 bases, and 18 bases separated the two germline ends. This chain's CDR3 is CASHPEPGANTEAFF. CDR3 sequence (DNA): TGTGCCAGCCACCCGGAACCGGGGGCAAACACTGAAGCTTTCTTT.

This rearrangement joins TRBV7-8 to TRBJ1-2, with 7 nucleotides matching TRBD1. Germline-derived CDR1 and CDR2 are SGHVS and FQNEAQ. The trim removed 4 bases at V and 4 bases at J, leaving 3 bases unmatched. CDR3 length: 13 amino acids. The CDR3 reads CASSSGTVYGYTF. CDR3 sequence (DNA): TGTGCCAGCAGCTCCGGGACAGTCTATGGCTACACCTTC.

About this clone: One end of the junction does not line up with germline, which may come from a read error. The chain uses TRBV7-6 and TRBJ2-3, with 8 nucleotides matching TRBD2. Looked up from germline, CDR1 is SGHVS and CDR2 is FNYEAQ. The CDR3 covers 15 residues. The DNA of the CDR3 is TGTGCCAGCAGCGTAGCCTCGGGGGGGGCAGATACGCAGTATTTT. Translation gives CASSVASGGADTQYF.

The chain carries TRBV18 and TRBJ2-5; TRBD2 matches 12 bases. This CDR3 has 20 residues. V lost 3 bases, J lost 1 base, and 15 bases stayed unmatched. Germline CDR1 reads KGHSH; CDR2 reads LQKENI. The DNA of the CDR3 is TGTGCCAGCTCACCGCTAGGAACTAGCGGGAGGACTCGGGGCCAAGAGACCCAGTACTTC. Amino acid sequence: CASSPLGTSGRTRGQETQYF. Full variable domain (rest looked up from reference TRBV18 and TRBJ2-5): NAGVMQNPRHLVRRRGQEARLRCSPMKGHSHVYWYRQLPEEGLKFMVYLQKENIIDESGMPKERFSAEFPKEGPSILRIQQVVRGDSAAYFCASSPLGTSGRTRGQETQYFGPGTRLLVL.

This sequence joins TRBV18 and TRBJ2-1; 7 bases line up with TRBD2. In germline, CDR1 is KGHSH, CDR2 LQKENI. This CDR3 spans 17 amino acids. Germline trimming cut 1 base from V and 5 bases from J; bases unmatched to any gene: 11. The CDR3 here is CASSPLLGGSGHNEQFF. CDR3 DNA sequence: TGTGCCAGCTCACCACTCCTAGGCGGGAGTGGGCACAATGAGCAGTTCTTC.

V usage is TRBV3-1 (or the pseudogene TRBV3-2) and J usage is TRBJ1-4; TRBD1 matches 8 bases. The CDR3 covers 18 residues. Per germline, CDR1 LGHDT and CDR2 YNNKEL (reference sequence). Unmatched junction bases numbered 19, after V lost 6 bases and J lost 7 bases. CDR3 DNA: TGTGCCAGCAGACACCGGGACAGGCCTCCCGGCCTGCGTGAAAAACTGTTTTTT. It encodes CASRHRDRPPGLREKLFF.

The gene calls are TRBV10-1 and TRBJ1-1; tentative D call: TRBD1 (5 bases). Trimming left V 5 bases short and J 2 bases short, with 9 bases between. The CDR3 spans 13 residues. The germline CDR1 and CDR2 sequences are WNHNN and SYGVQD (reference sequence). CDR3 DNA: TGCGCCAGCAGTCTTGACAGAAACACTGAAGCTTTCTTT. It yields the protein CASSLDRNTEAFF.

The chain joins TRBV7-3 to TRBJ2-5; D is ambiguous. The V gene lost 1 base and the J gene lost 3 bases, with 9 bases spanning the gap. Per germline, CDR1 SGHTA and CDR2 FQGTGA. The CDR3 sequence is 14 residues long. CDR3 bases: TGTGCCAGCAGCTTAAACGTGGGTAAAGAGACCCAGTACTTC. It encodes CASSLNVGKETQYF.

CDR3 residues: CASSLGFGPDTQYF. In nucleotides, the CDR3 is TGCGCCAGCAGCTTGGGCTTCGGGCCAGATACGCAGTATTTT. This chain uses TRBV5-1 with TRBJ2-3; the D is unclear. Germline V lookup: CDR1 SGHRS, CDR2 YFSETQ. The CDR3 extends over 14 amino acids. V was pared by 0 bases and J by 4 bases, with 9 bases between.

V usage is TRBV25-1 and J usage is TRBJ2-2; the D is unclear. The germline V gene has CDR1 MGHDK and CDR2 SYGVNS. This CDR3 is built from 16 residues. Trimming removed 6 bases at V and 0 bases at J, with 14 bases between. This CDR3 reads CASSARHPTNTGELFF. The CDR3 DNA sequence: TGTGCCAGCAGCGCGCGGCACCCGACGAACACCGGGGAGCTGTTTTTT.

CDR3 coding DNA: TGTGCCAGTAGTAGAATCACGGAGGCTGAAGCTTTCTTT. It is translated as CASSRITEAEAFF. This chain connects TRBV19 to TRBJ1-1; the D is unclear. The CDR3 has 13 amino acids. Trimming cost V 4 bases and J 6 bases, with 12 bases left between them. Per germline, CDR1 LNHDA and CDR2 SQIVND (reference sequence).

V usage is TRBV28 and J usage is TRBJ1-6; maybe TRBD1 (5 bases). Trimming removed 6 bases at V and 7 bases at J, with 16 bases between. Germline lookup yields CDR1 MDHEN and CDR2 SYDVKM. The length of the CDR3 is 15 residues. For the CDR3, the DNA is TGTGCCAGCAGCTCCAGCAGGGACGTAAATTCACCCCTCCACTTT. It specifies CASSSSRDVNSPLHF. Variable domain in full (rest from reference TRBV28 and TRBJ1-6): DVKVTQSSRYLVKRTGEKVFLECVQDMDHENMFWYRQDPGLGLRLIYFSYDVKMKEKGDIPEGYSVSREKKERFSLILESASTNQTSMYLCASSSSRDVNSPLHFGNGTRLTVT.

In nucleotides, the CDR3 is TGTGCCAGCGGCACAGGGGGCCAAACTAATGAAAAACTGTTTTTT. As protein: CASGTGGQTNEKLFF. The chain employs TRBV28 and TRBJ1-4; 9 bases line up with TRBD1. This CDR3 region has 15 residues. With 8 bases clipped from V and 1 base from J, the junction kept 5 bases outside the gene matches. Germline V CDR1 and CDR2: MDHEN, SYDVKM.

CDR3 region: CASSPTSQSYNEQFF. CDR3 sequence (DNA): TGTGCCAGCTCACCGACTAGCCAATCCTACAATGAGCAGTTCTTC. This chain links TRBV18 with TRBJ2-1; 7 bases line up with TRBD2. V lost 3 bases, J lost 1 base, and 3 bases stayed unmatched. Germline CDR1 reads KGHSH; CDR2 reads LQKENI. This CDR3 has 15 residues.